The T cell receptor beta chain described here comes from a study of T-cell reconstitution after alpha-beta-depleted transplantation in children. Overall study findings and caveats: As was reported, about two months after transplant, alpha-beta T cells came from several hundred expanded graft clones. High day-60 TCRbeta diversity in some patients came from surviving recipient T cells and thymic progenitors. T-cell numbers and diversity one year post-transplant derived largely from freshly generated T cells.

This clonotype appeared many times. Its antigen is still unknown. CDR1 and CDR2 (germline): SGHTA, FQGNSA. The CDR3 totals 15 residues. V was pared by 1 base and J by 13 bases, with 6 bases of the junction left unmatched. Library preparation (for TCRbeta) was performed with unique molecular identifiers. TCRdb itself ran the PCR reads through MiXCR, one entry per CDR3 protein. Of about 590,000 distinct CDR3 sequences in the sample, under 15% were seen once. The sequence was obtained from a male patient younger than 18 who had a stem cell transplant for acute myeloid leukemia, so the T cells may come from the graft donor. This chain connects TRBV7-2 to TRBJ2-5, with TRBD2 matching 16 bases. Specimen: PBMCs, mostly from graft donor cells, collected 360 days after TCRalphabeta/CD19-depleted stem cell transplant. CDR3 DNA: TGTGCCAGCAGCTTAGGGGGACTAGCGGGAGGGCTGACGTACTTC. It yields the protein CASSLGGLAGGLTYF.